The rows below give T cell receptor beta chains drawn from one sample of a study of metastatic and nonmetastatic thyroid tumors. TCRdb re-called clones from the PCR reads using MiXCR. The table shows about 85,000 clones, with around 7.8% occurring only once. The sequencing sample was made of blood. These receptors all stem from a female donor with papillary thyroid cancer or a benign thyroid nodule (not recorded which). Some clones in this sample may be carry-over from other donors' samples. The CDR3 runs from the conserved cysteine through the conserved F or W. Fields, in order: J gene, D gene, V gene, clone size, CDR3 DNA, CDR3 protein. The D gene is left open where the match is weak. Size tells how often a clone was seen (once, few, many) or the class of an expanded clone, and some rows leave it out.

TRBJ2-5,NA,TRBV16,many,TGTGCCAGCACTCCAGACACCCAAGAGACCCAGTACTTC,CASTPDTQETQYF
TRBJ1-6,NA,TRBV5-6,NA,TGTGCCAGCAGCTTGTGGCAGAATTCACCCCTCCACTTT,CASSLWQNSPLHF
TRBJ2-1,NA,TRBV11-2,NA,TGTGCCAGCAGCCTGACTAGTTATGAGCAGTTCTTC,CASSLTSYEQFF
TRBJ2-3,NA,TRBV12-3/TRBV12-4,many,TGTGCCAGCAGTTTCACAGATACGCAGTATTTT,CASSFTDTQYF
TRBJ1-3,TRBD1,TRBV10-3,many,TGTGCCATCAGGTTACAGGGGGCTGGAAACACCATATATTTT,CAIRLQGAGNTIYF
TRBJ1-1,NA,TRBV6-1,many,TGTGCCAGCAGTCGACAGGTGACGAACACTGAAGCTTTCTTT,CASSRQVTNTEAFF
TRBJ2-3,TRBD2,TRBV11-2,NA,TGTGCCAGCAGCTCCCCCAGGCTGGGACTAGCGGGGGGGACTAGCACAGATACGCAGTATTTT,CASSSPRLGLAGGTSTDTQYF
TRBJ1-4,TRBD1,TRBV6-1,NA,TGTGCCAGCAGAAGAGCCGGGACAGGGGAAGAAAAACTGTTTTTT,CASRRAGTGEEKLFF
TRBJ2-3,TRBD2,TRBV6-1,many,TGTGCCAGCAGTCCGGGGGGGAGCACAGATACGCAGTATTTT,CASSPGGSTDTQYF
TRBJ2-2,NA,TRBV24-1,many,TGTGCCACCAGCCGGGACTCCGAATCTGGGGAGCTGTTTTTT,CATSRDSESGELFF
TRBJ1-6,NA,TRBV5-1,many,TGCGCCAGCAGGGGGTCAGGGAATTCACCCCTCCACTTT,CASRGSGNSPLHF
TRBJ1-2,TRBD1,TRBV19,NA,TGTGCCAGTAGTTTGACAGGGTCCTATGGCTACACCTTC,CASSLTGSYGYTF
TRBJ2-3,NA,TRBV7-3,many,TGTGCCAGCAGCCAAACTGGAGGGGCGACAGATACGCAGTATTTT,CASSQTGGATDTQYF
TRBJ1-2,NA,TRBV28,many,TGTGCCAGCAGTTTAGACAGGATCCACTATGGCTACACCTTC,CASSLDRIHYGYTF
TRBJ1-3,TRBD1,TRBV6-1,medium-sized,TGTGCCAGCAGTGAAGGGACAGGGGGAAACACCATATATTTT,CASSEGTGGNTIYF
TRBJ1-2,NA,TRBV6-2/TRBV6-3,few,TGTGCCAGCAGTTACTGGATGGGCGGCTACACCTTC,CASSYWMGGYTF
TRBJ1-5,NA,TRBV19,many,TGTGCCAGCGCCAAGAGAGGGCAAGAGCCCCAGCATTTT,CASAKRGQEPQHF
TRBJ1-3,NA,TRBV19,few,TGTGCCAGTAGTATCCGGGACTCTGGAAACACCATATATTTT,CASSIRDSGNTIYF
TRBJ2-5,NA,TRBV7-9,NA,TGTGCCAGCGAGGGACTGAGTGGGGGGGAGACCCAGTACTTC,CASEGLSGGETQYF
TRBJ1-1,NA,TRBV15,few,TGTGCCACCAGCAGAGACAGGGGAGGGGGCACTGAAGCTTTCTTT,CATSRDRGGGTEAFF
TRBJ1-4,NA,TRBV6-2/TRBV6-3,NA,TGTGCCAGCAGTTTTGACAGGCATTATGAAAAACTGTTTTTT,CASSFDRHYEKLFF
TRBJ2-1,TRBD2,TRBV27,NA,TGTGCCAGCAGTCCCCTCGCGGGGGGGCGTCTCTACAATGAGCAGTTCTTC,CASSPLAGGRLYNEQFF
TRBJ1-6,NA,TRBV4-2,many,TGTGCCAGCAGCCAACCAGGGAGCTCCTATAATTCACCCCTCCACTTT,CASSQPGSSYNSPLHF
TRBJ2-1,TRBD2,TRBV7-2,many,TGTGCCAGCAGGACTGGGACTAGCGTATACAATGAGCAGTTCTTC,CASRTGTSVYNEQFF
TRBJ2-5,TRBD1,TRBV19,many,TGTGCCAGTAGTGAACAGGGGAAAGGGACCCAGTACTTC,CASSEQGKGTQYF
TRBJ1-5,NA,TRBV6-2/TRBV6-3,many,TGTGCCAGCAGCACCAGGGAGAATCAGCCCCAGCATTTT,CASSTRENQPQHF
TRBJ2-7,NA,TRBV30,NA,TGTGCCTGGAGTGTGGTTGGGGCCTACGAGCAGTACTTC,CAWSVVGAYEQYF
TRBJ1-4,NA,TRBV6-1,many,TGTGCCAGCAGTGAACGGGTAAACAGACTGAATGAAAAACTGTTTTTT,CASSERVNRLNEKLFF
TRBJ1-4,TRBD1,TRBV18,many,TGTGCCAGCTCATCCGGACAGGGGGCAACTAATGAAAAACTGTTTTTT,CASSSGQGATNEKLFF
TRBJ2-3,NA,TRBV7-9,many,TGTGCAGTGGGATTATCGGCAGATACGCAGTATTTT,CAVGLSADTQYF
TRBJ1-6,TRBD1,TRBV6-1,many,TGTGCCAGCACCAGGACAGGGGGCTTTTCACCCCTCCACTTT,CASTRTGGFSPLHF
TRBJ1-2,NA,TRBV4-2,many,TGTGCCAGCAGCCGGGGACTGGGAGGTAACTATGGCTACACCTTC,CASSRGLGGNYGYTF
TRBJ1-1,NA,TRBV19,NA,TGTGCCAGTAACATCGCCCGCCGTGCGGGAAGGGACACTGAAGGTTTCTTT,CASNIARRAGRDTEGFF
TRBJ2-1,TRBD1,TRBV27,NA,TGTGCCAGCAGTCCTTGGGGGACAGGGTTGAATGAGCAGTTCTTC,CASSPWGTGLNEQFF
TRBJ2-3,NA,TRBV20-1,many,TGCAGGGCCTATTCTCCAGATACGCAGTATTTT,CRAYSPDTQYF
TRBJ1-6,NA,TRBV27,many,TGTGCCAGCACTCTTCTGAGCTCCTATAATTCACCCCTCCACTTT,CASTLLSSYNSPLHF
TRBJ1-1,TRBD1,TRBV27,NA,TGTGCCAGCAGTCTTACTCGATCCTGGACAGGGTACACTGAAGCTTTCTTT,CASSLTRSWTGYTEAFF
TRBJ2-2,NA,TRBV6-1,many,TGTGCCAGCAGTGAACCCCCGGGACGCGGGACCGGGGAGCTGTTTTTT,CASSEPPGRGTGELFF
TRBJ2-1,NA,TRBV9,many,TGTGCCAGCAGCGCAGGAGGGCATGAGCAGTTCTTC,CASSAGGHEQFF
TRBJ2-2,NA,TRBV5-1,few,TGCGCCAGCAGCTTGGTTTCCAGGGGTGGTACCGGGGAGCTGTTTTTT,CASSLVSRGGTGELFF
TRBJ2-3,NA,TRBV11-3,many,TGTGCCAGCAGCTCCCAGTGGGGGCTTCCCACAGATACGCAGTATTTT,CASSSQWGLPTDTQYF
TRBJ2-2,NA,TRBV5-6,many,TGTGCCAGCAGCCCAATTTTCACCGGGGAGCTGTTTTTT,CASSPIFTGELFF
TRBJ1-4,NA,TRBV9,many,TGTGCCAGCAGCGTAGAGGTGAAAACTAATGAAAAACTGTTTTTT,CASSVEVKTNEKLFF
TRBJ1-5,NA,TRBV12-3/TRBV12-4,many,TGTGCCAGCAGTTTATCGTCCTCACGCCAGCCCCAGCATTTT,CASSLSSSRQPQHF
TRBJ2-7,NA,TRBV20-1,many,TGCAGTGCTACCGGGTCCTACGAGCAGTACTTC,CSATGSYEQYF
TRBJ1-4,NA,TRBV20-1,many,TGCAGTGCTAGAGATAACCGGGGGCGGTATGAAAAACTGTTTTTT,CSARDNRGRYEKLFF